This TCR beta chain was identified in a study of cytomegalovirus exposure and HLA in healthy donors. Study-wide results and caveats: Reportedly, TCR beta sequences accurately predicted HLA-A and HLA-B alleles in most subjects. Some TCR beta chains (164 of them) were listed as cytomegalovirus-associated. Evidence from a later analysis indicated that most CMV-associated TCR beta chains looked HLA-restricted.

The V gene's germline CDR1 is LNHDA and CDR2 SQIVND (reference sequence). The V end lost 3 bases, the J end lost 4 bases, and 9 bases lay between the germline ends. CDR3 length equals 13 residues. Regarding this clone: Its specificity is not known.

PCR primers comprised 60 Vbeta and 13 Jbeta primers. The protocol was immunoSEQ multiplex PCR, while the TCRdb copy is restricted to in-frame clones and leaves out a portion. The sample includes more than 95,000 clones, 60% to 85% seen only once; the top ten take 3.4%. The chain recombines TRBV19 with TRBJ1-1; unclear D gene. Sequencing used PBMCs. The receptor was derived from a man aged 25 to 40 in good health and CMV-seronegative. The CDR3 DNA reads TGTGCCAGTAGTATGAATTCAGGCACTGAAGCTTTCTTT. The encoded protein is CASSMNSGTEAFF.